This T cell receptor beta chain stems from a study of Ad26.COV2.S vaccination and SARS-CoV-2 variants. Study details: Of the COV1001 trial arms, the Ad26.COV2.S arm included the donor.

As for treatment: some 20 received Ad26.COV2.S at low or high dose, single or two shots; 5 received placebo; per-sample allocation not given. Sampling occurred on day 63 after the first vaccine or placebo injection. A Boston adult aged 18-55 years was the donor. Expressing Wuhan-strain SARS-CoV-2 spike, an Ad26 vector served as the vaccine. Deletions cut 2 bases from V and 5 bases from J, with 13 bases between. Per germline, CDR1 MRHNA and CDR2 SNTAGT. The CDR3 length is 15 residues. TCRdb's copy holds only in-frame clones and misses some; the assay was immunoSEQ multiplex PCR. The table records 250,000 or so clones, roughly nine tenths of them present only once.

The chain is built from TRBV6-4 and TRBJ2-1; D may correspond to TRBD1 or TRBD2 (6 bases each). This specimen was peripheral blood, taken in a trial of Ad26.COV2.S vaccine versus placebo. The TCR sequence derives from a person aged 18-65 years who received the Ad26.COV2.S COVID-19 vaccine or a placebo. The DNA of the CDR3 is TGTGCCAGCAGTGACGAGGGGGGCGGCCACAATGAGCAGTTCTTC. This gives the protein CASSDEGGGHNEQFF.